Listed below are T cell receptor beta chains from one sample, sequenced in a study of shared clonotypes between healthy human individuals. Clones were sequenced by immunoSEQ multiplex PCR, and TCRdb holds only the in-frame ones, with some missing. The repertoire holds hundreds of thousands of clones, with over 65% as singletons. The sequencing sample was made of memory CD4+ T cells sorted from blood. The receptors were gathered from a man aged 30 to 45 in good health. Both conserved end residues are part of each CDR3.

>TRBV7-9
CASSRTSYEQYF
>TRBV5-4
CASSLPPLGDNEQFF
>TRBV19
CASSIGPSQETQYF
>TRBV6-1
CASSVEAGAVYEQYF
>TRBV9
CASSVAFRGELFF
>TRBV6-1
CASSSNYEQYF
>TRBV28
CASSLLGSDTEAFF
>TRBV11-2
CASSLDGTSGRKFF
>TRBV7-8
CASSFQGQGRTEAFF
>TRBV19
CASGGPYNQPQHF
>TRBV5-4
CASSLGGLAGGRTDTQYF
>TRBV14
CASSQDFGTDTQYF
>TRBV19
CASRERAATYNEQFF
>TRBV19
CASRPWEHTDTQYF
>TRBV4-1
CASSLLGAGAPGVVTQYF
>TRBV5-1
CASSLEQLRGTEQFF
>TRBV28
CASSTTGGRSEAFF
>TRBV29-1
CSVVWGGTDTQYF
>TRBV5-4
CASSSPGLAGRSYNEQFF
>TRBV11-2
CASNPGTSQKTQYF
>TRBV5-1
CASSFRQGTNEKLFF
>TRBV19
CASIYSSGRRNEQFF
>TRBV29-1
CSVDGGLAGGNNEQFF
>TRBV7-6
CASSPRQGEQYF
>TRBV5-6
CASSLTGIGDIQYF
>TRBV5-6
CASSFQVSEAFF
>TRBV7-7
CASSSSGMDNEQFF
>TRBV7-2
CASSFGIYNEQFF
>TRBV4-2
CASSQSGGTGEGRKGYTF
>TRBV6-5
CASTDRGIGNQPQHF
>TRBV6-1
CASSEFQQYRAGELFF
>TRBV19
CASTGTSSYNEQFF
>TRBV7-2
CASSRTGTGNTIYF
>TRBV30
CAWGKILAKNIQYF
>TRBV2
CASSYTSYEQYF
>TRBV5-1
CASSPGTGYNEQFF
>TRBV20-1
CSAAGGRGYTF
>TRBV1
CTSSQTGTDYGYTF
>TRBV4-1
CASSQKRTDSSMTSSYEQYF
>TRBV2
CASRDGTKTYNEQFF
>TRBV7-9
CASSLDGLPFSGANVLTF
>TRBV7-2
CASGAGGSTDTQYF
>TRBV27
CASSSDFGLSTDTQYF
>TRBV19
CASSEQAYSNQPQHF
>TRBV5-6
CASSFTTYTGELFF
>TRBV5-1
CASSFGDVDTGELFF
>TRBV2
CASSPTVGGELFF
>TRBV30
CASRGLAAINEQFF
>TRBV2
CASSGGTVSYGYTF
>TRBV6-5
CATTSLSYEQYF
>TRBV6-5
CASRPPGGQGYGYTF
>TRBV19
CATRTGSTGRSTGELFF
>TRBV10-3
CAISGTGQGLSEQYF
>TRBV9
CASSVGVHGGVTEAFF
>TRBV6-6
CASKIREGSEAFF
>TRBV4-3
CASSQDLWGKEQYF
>TRBV9
CASSPAGQGNTIYF
>TRBV6-1
CASSGGANTGELFF
>TRBV11-2
CASSLDRRSDRTETQYF